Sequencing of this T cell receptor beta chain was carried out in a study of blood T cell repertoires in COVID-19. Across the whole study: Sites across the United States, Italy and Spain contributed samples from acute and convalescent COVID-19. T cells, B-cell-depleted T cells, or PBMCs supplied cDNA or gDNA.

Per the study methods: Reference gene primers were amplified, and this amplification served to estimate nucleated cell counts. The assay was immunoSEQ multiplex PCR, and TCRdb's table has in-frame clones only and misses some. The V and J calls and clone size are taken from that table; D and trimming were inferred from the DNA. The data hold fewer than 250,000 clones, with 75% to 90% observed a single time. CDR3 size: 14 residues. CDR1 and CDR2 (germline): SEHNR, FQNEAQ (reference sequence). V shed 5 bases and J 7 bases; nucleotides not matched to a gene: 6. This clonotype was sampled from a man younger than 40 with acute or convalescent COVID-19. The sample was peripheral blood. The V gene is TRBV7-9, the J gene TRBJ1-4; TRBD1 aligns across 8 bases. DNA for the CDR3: TGTGCCAGCAGCAACCCCGGGACAGGTGAAAAACTGTTTTTT. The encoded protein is CASSNPGTGEKLFF.